This passage covers 9 T cell receptor beta chains from one sample sequenced in a study of CXCR3-negative and CXCR3-positive naive CD8 T cells. cDNA libraries for TRB were generated by 5' RACE incorporating UMI labels. TCRdb reanalyzed the 5' RACE reads, giving one entry per CDR3 protein sequence and no DNA. This sample's table has 20,000 to 25,000 distinct CDR3 sequences. Sequencing was performed on memory CD8+ T cells from blood. The receptors come from a human donor in good health. Some clones in this sample may be carry-over from other donors' samples.

V is TRBV7-8 and J is TRBJ2-1; the D call of TRBD1 rests on TCRdb alone, since no DNA is present to check it. The germline V gene has CDR1 SGHVS and CDR2 FQNEAQ. There are 15 residues in the CDR3. CDR3 loop: CASSPLVGPYNEQFF. The complete variable domain, with remaining parts taken from reference TRBV7-8 and TRBJ2-1, reads GAGVSQSPRYKVAKRGQDVALRCDPISGHVSLFWYQQALGQGPEFLTYFQNEAQLDKSGLPSDRFFAERPEGSVSTLKIQRTQQEDSAVYLCASSPLVGPYNEQFFGPGTRLTVL.

The J gene is TRBJ2-5, the V gene TRBV29-1; TCRdb calls TRBD2, which cannot be checked without DNA. Germline CDR1 and CDR2: SQVTM and ANQGSEA. The CDR3 spans 15 residues. The CDR3 sequence is CSVEEVAGRVETQYF.

V is TRBV2 and J is TRBJ2-1; TCRdb's D call of TRBD1 is untestable without DNA. The CDR3 loop spans 13 amino acids. Germline CDR1 SNHLY, CDR2 FYNNEI. CDR3 loop: CASFDGGDNEQFF.

The chain has TRBV12-3 or TRBV12-4 and TRBJ2-7. The CDR3 has 14 residues. Here the CDR3 reads CASSFRYVGDEQYF.

This chain uses TRBV20-1 with TRBJ2-2; TCRdb reports TRBD2, a call that lacks DNA to check it against. This CDR3 spans 15 amino acids. Germline assignment: CDR1 DFQATT and CDR2 SNEGSKA (reference sequence). The CDR3 protein is CSARRGGRDTGELFF.

The rearrangement links TRBV30 to TRBJ1-4. Per germline, CDR1 GTSNPN and CDR2 SVGIG (reference sequence). The CDR3 sequence is 13 residues long. The chain's CDR3 is CAWGAVENEKLFF.

The chain recombines TRBV28 with TRBJ2-7; TCRdb's assignment of TRBD2 cannot be checked, as there is no DNA. Germline CDR1 is MDHEN and CDR2 is SYDVKM. The CDR3 has 16 amino acids. CDR3 amino acids: CASSLYRESPGYEQYF. Looking up the rest from reference TRBV28 and TRBJ2-7 gives the full variable domain: DVKVTQSSRYLVKRTGEKVFLECVQDMDHENMFWYRQDPGLGLRLIYFSYDVKMKEKGDIPEGYSVSREKKERFSLILESASTNQTSMYLCASSLYRESPGYEQYFGPGTRLTVT.

The chain has TRBV27 and TRBJ1-5. Germline V gives CDR1 MNHEY, CDR2 SMNVEV (reference sequence). The CDR3 length is 13 residues. The CDR3 loop is CASSLFGNQPQHF.

This chain uses TRBV7-9 with TRBJ2-5; TCRdb calls TRBD1, which cannot be checked without DNA. From germline, CDR1 is SEHNR and CDR2 FQNEAQ (reference sequence). The CDR3 has 13 amino acids. This chain's CDR3 is CASRRDQEETQYF.